The T cell receptor (gamma chain) under discussion was sequenced for a study of Vδ1+ human thymocytes. Study results and limitations: Thymic TRG and TRD repertoires appeared highly polyclonal, with Gaussian CDR3 length distributions. About 20% of thymic delta-chain sequences were Vdelta2, with few Vdelta3, unlike blood Vdelta1+ controls. Unexpected Vdelta2 sequences could cause misinterpretation of bulk repertoire data.

With regard to this clone: The target antigen is unknown.

The CDR3 is 16 residues long. Germline V gene sequence: CDR1 EGSTGY, CDR2 YDSYTSSV. V lost 0 bases and J lost 2; bases outside the gene matches: 10. Sequences come from RNA converted to cDNA by reverse transcription. Multiplex PCR used pooled V-gene forward primers and a constant-region reverse primer to amplify CDR3s. TCRdb re-called the multiplex PCR reads via CATT. Here the sample spans about 22,000 gamma-chain clones, about 13% being singletons. This receptor was taken from a child under two years old who had congenital heart surgery. V and J are TRGV4 and TRGJ1 or TRGJ2. Sample: Vdelta1+ gamma-delta thymocytes from the thymus. Subset denoted: FACS-sorted CD3+ TCRalphabeta- TCRVdelta1+ TCRVdelta2- thymocytes. The CDR3 loop reads CATWDGRAHHYYKKLF. The CDR3 DNA reads TGTGCCACCTGGGATGGGCGGGCTCATCATTATTATAAGAAACTCTTT.